This passage covers 20 T cell receptor beta chains from one sample sequenced in a study of cytomegalovirus exposure and HLA in healthy donors (dated by TCRdb to between 2016 and 2019). The library was prepared using the immunoSEQ multiplex PCR assay. For the multiplex PCR, a mixture combining 60 forward primers for TCR Vbeta segments and 13 reverse primers for TCR Jbeta segments was used. This immuneACCESS table, as held by TCRdb, lists in-frame sequences with V and J called but not all clones. Of the missing ones, under half trace to an unresolved V gene in checked studies; the others have no known cause. The sample includes about 200,000 clones, with more than 75% observed a single time. The top ten hold 0.39% of the sample. Material for sequencing was PBMCs. These receptors came from a male donor in good health and CMV-seropositive.

The CDR3 sequence: CASSYNRELAKNIQYF. The CDR3 region has the DNA TGTGCCAGCAGTTACAACAGGGAATTAGCCAAAAACATTCAGTACTTC. The V and J genes are TRBV6-6 and TRBJ2-4, with D perhaps matching TRBD1 (6 bases). Germline loops: CDR1 MNHNY, CDR2 SVGAGI (reference sequence). The ends were cut back, 2 bases at V and 0 bases at J, with 11 bases in the middle. The CDR3 has 16 amino acids.

The rearrangement links TRBV9 to TRBJ2-2; TRBD1 matches 7 bases. With V trimmed by 0 bases and J by 5 bases, 13 bases remained unmatched. Germline CDR1 is SGDLS and CDR2 is YYNGEE. This CDR3 spans 18 amino acids. The CDR3 nucleotides read TGTGCCAGCAGCGTAGGGATCAGACAGGGCCCGGGTACCGGGGAGCTGTTTTTT. It codes for CASSVGIRQGPGTGELFF.

This rearrangement joins TRBV6-4 to TRBJ2-1; D unresolved. Trimming took 6 bases from V and 7 from J, leaving 16 bases between them. Germline CDR1 MRHNA, CDR2 SNTAGT. The CDR3 has 14 amino acids. The CDR3 is CASSTEHASNEQFF. The CDR3 DNA reads TGTGCCAGCAGCACCGAGCACGCCTCAAATGAGCAGTTCTTC.

The chain recombines TRBV7-2 with TRBJ2-7, with a weak D call TRBD1 (5 bases). V lost 3 bases and J 2 bases, leaving 17 bases between the germline ends. The CDR3 is 16 residues long. Germline V CDR1 and CDR2: SGHTA, FQGNSA. DNA for the CDR3: TGTGCCAGCAGCTTTCAGGGTTTACCAAACACCTACGAGCAGTACTTC. Encoded protein: CASSFQGLPNTYEQYF.

The V call is TRBV11-2, the J call TRBJ2-1; D unresolved. This CDR3 has 14 amino acids. Trimming stripped 5 bases from V and 8 bases from J, with 16 bases between. Germline lookup yields CDR1 SGHAT and CDR2 FQNNGV. The CDR3, as DNA: TGTGCCAGCAGCCTCTCCGCTCCAATAGATGAGCAGTTCTTC. This gives the protein CASSLSAPIDEQFF.

The chain combines TRBV5-1 with TRBJ2-1; D unclear. CDR3 length equals 14 residues. The germline V and J ends were trimmed by 0 bases and 4 bases, with 8 bases remaining between them. Per the germline V gene, CDR1 is SGHRS and CDR2 is YFSETQ. CDR3 amino acids: CASSLDSMYNEQFF. CDR3 DNA sequence: TGCGCCAGCAGCTTGGACTCGATGTACAATGAGCAGTTCTTC.

The chain carries TRBV28 and TRBJ2-1, with TRBD2 identical over 8 bases. The germline V gene encodes CDR1 MDHEN and CDR2 SYDVKM. This CDR3 is 17 amino acids long. Losses at the gene ends were 4 bases for V and 7 bases for J; bases not matched to a gene: 15. CDR3 nucleotides: TGTGCCAGCAGTTCCTTCGGGATAGCGGGGTTTCGTAATGAGCAGTTCTTC. Its protein product is CASSSFGIAGFRNEQFF.

In nucleotides, the CDR3 is TGCAGTGCGAGCCCTGATGGCTACACCTTC. It codes for CSASPDGYTF. The gene calls are TRBV20-1 and TRBJ1-2; no definite D call. The CDR3 length is 10 residues. CDR1 and CDR2 (germline): DFQATT, SNEGSKA (reference sequence). Trimming took 6 bases from V and 6 from J, leaving 8 bases between them.

The V gene is TRBV19, the J gene TRBJ2-2; 7 bases align to TRBD2. V gave up 11 bases and J gave up 0 bases; unmatched junction bases: 3. CDR1 LNHDA and CDR2 SQIVND come from the germline V gene (reference sequence). The length of the CDR3 is 13 residues. This CDR3 reads CALSGANTGELFF. The CDR3 region has the DNA TGTGCCCTGAGCGGGGCGAACACCGGGGAGCTGTTTTTT.

V and J are TRBV6-4 and TRBJ1-2; 12 nucleotides agree with TRBD1. The CDR3 is 15 residues long. Germline V gives CDR1 MRHNA, CDR2 SNTAGT. Germline trimming cut 6 bases from V and 5 bases from J; bases unmatched to any gene: 7. In DNA, the CDR3 is TGTGCCAGCAGACCAGGGACAGGGGGCGGTTATGGCTACACCTTC. It codes for CASRPGTGGGYGYTF.

CDR3 in DNA: TGCGCCAGCAGTCATTATGAAGCTTTCTTT. Its protein is CASSHYEAFF. This chain connects TRBV23-1 to TRBJ1-1, with unresolved D. TRBV23-1 is noted as an ORF with a role that remains uncertain. V lost 3 bases and J lost 7, with 3 bases in between. CDR3 length: 10 amino acids.

The gene calls are TRBV10-3 and TRBJ1-1; tentatively, D is TRBD1 (5 bases). Germline values: CDR1 ENHRY, CDR2 SYGVKD. The CDR3 loop spans 16 amino acids. V lost 1 base to trimming and J lost 1 base, with 13 bases between them. DNA for the CDR3: TGTGCCATCAGTGAGTTCGGACACCAGCAGAACACTGAAGCTTTCTTT. Its protein is CAISEFGHQQNTEAFF.

J is TRBJ2-7 and V is TRBV4-2; D possibly corresponds to TRBD2 (6 bases). The ends were cut back, 0 bases at V and 4 bases at J, with 16 bases in the middle. The length of the CDR3 is 16 residues. The germline CDR1 and CDR2 sequences are LGHNA and YNFKEQ. This chain's CDR3 is CASSQEGGSGVYEQYF. DNA of the CDR3: TGTGCCAGCAGCCAAGAGGGGGGTAGCGGAGTTTACGAGCAGTACTTC.

The chain employs TRBV30 and TRBJ2-7, with 9 bases matching TRBD1. Germline CDR1 and CDR2: GTSNPN and SVGIG (reference sequence). With V trimmed by 2 bases and J by 3 bases, 5 bases remained unmatched. The CDR3 runs 14 residues. CDR3 coding DNA: TGTGCCTGGAGTAAGGGACAGGGAAGCTACGAGCAGTACTTC. Protein: CAWSKGQGSYEQYF.

The chain joins TRBV30 to TRBJ1-5; no reliable D call. V was shortened by 0 bases and J by 4 bases, with 10 bases between the two germline ends. Germline values: CDR1 GTSNPN, CDR2 SVGIG (reference sequence). CDR3 length equals 14 residues. CDR3 sequence reads: CAWSVRVGNQPQHF. Written as DNA, the CDR3 is TGTGCCTGGAGTGTACGGGTCGGGAATCAGCCCCAGCATTTT.

V and J are TRBV9 and TRBJ1-2, with 9 bases identical to TRBD1. J gave up 4 bases and V 0 bases, and 1 base lay outside the gene matches. This CDR3 spans 14 amino acids. The germline V gene has CDR1 SGDLS and CDR2 YYNGEE. The CDR3 reads CASSVGQGGYGYTF. DNA for the CDR3: TGTGCCAGCAGCGTAGGACAGGGGGGCTATGGCTACACCTTC.

The chain joins TRBV19 to TRBJ1-5; the D is unclear. Germline CDR1 reads LNHDA; CDR2 reads SQIVND (reference sequence). There are 15 residues in the CDR3. V shed 3 bases and J shed 2 bases, with 11 bases lying between them. This CDR3 reads CASSIAGVGNQPQHF. In DNA, the CDR3 is TGTGCCAGTAGTATCGCCGGGGTAGGCAATCAGCCCCAGCATTTT.

J is TRBJ2-5 and V is TRBV4-1; TRBD2 matches at 10 bases. The CDR3 has 17 residues. The trim removed 4 bases at V and 2 bases at J, leaving 10 bases unmatched. Germline V gene sequence: CDR1 MGHRA, CDR2 YSYEKL. CDR3 bases: TGCGCCAGCAGCCGACCTGATAGCGGGGGGCTGCAAGAGACCCAGTACTTC. Translation: CASSRPDSGGLQETQYF.

The gene calls are TRBV11-2 and TRBJ2-3; D is perhaps TRBD2 (7 bases). Germline V gene sequence: CDR1 SGHAT, CDR2 FQNNGV. Trimming pared 2 bases from V and 1 base from J, leaving 13 bases between. The CDR3 is 16 amino acids. The CDR3 loop reads CASSLSDGGRTDTQYF. The CDR3 region has the DNA TGTGCCAGCAGCTTATCGGACGGGGGGCGCACAGATACGCAGTATTTT.

This rearrangement joins TRBV7-2 to TRBJ2-3; the D is unclear. With 1 base removed from V and 3 bases from J, the gap between germline ends came to 5 bases. This CDR3 is built from 13 residues. Germline CDR1 is SGHTA and CDR2 is FQGNSA. CDR3: CASSLVPTDTQYF. DNA for the CDR3: TGTGCCAGCAGCTTAGTCCCAACAGATACGCAGTATTTT.